Listed below are T cell receptor beta chains from one sample, sequenced in a study of cytomegalovirus exposure and HLA in healthy donors. TCRdb keeps only in-frame clones here, not all; method: immunoSEQ multiplex PCR. Of about 160,000 clones listed, 80% to 90% are singletons. The sample consisted of PBMCs. The origin of the receptors is a woman in her thirties in good health and CMV-seropositive. The CDR3 runs from the conserved cysteine through the conserved F or W. The D gene is left open where the match is weak. Rows may omit the clone size; those that give it use once, few, many or a size class.

clone size: NA; D gene: TRBD2; J gene: TRBJ2-3; V gene: TRBV9; CDR3 DNA: TGTGCCAGCAGCCCTCGGACTAGTCGGGATACGCAGTATTTT; CDR3 protein: CASSPRTSRDTQYF
clone size: NA; D gene: NA; J gene: TRBJ2-4; V gene: TRBV18; CDR3 DNA: TGTGCCAGCTCACTGAATCCAACGGTAGTCGGCATTCAGTACTTC; CDR3 protein: CASSLNPTVVGIQYF
clone size: few; D gene: NA; J gene: TRBJ2-1; V gene: TRBV5-1; CDR3 DNA: TGCGCCAGCAGCTTGGGAGGGGGGGCCTACAATGAGCAGTTCTTC; CDR3 protein: CASSLGGGAYNEQFF
clone size: NA; D gene: TRBD2; J gene: TRBJ2-5; V gene: TRBV7-2; CDR3 DNA: TGTGCCAGCAGCTTAGGGCTAGCGGGGGCCCAAGAGACCCAGTACTTC; CDR3 protein: CASSLGLAGAQETQYF
clone size: NA; D gene: TRBD1; J gene: TRBJ1-4; V gene: TRBV4-3; CDR3 DNA: TGCGCCAGCAGCCAAGATCATTACAGGGGCTTCACTAATGAAAAACTGTTTTTT; CDR3 protein: CASSQDHYRGFTNEKLFF
clone size: NA; D gene: NA; J gene: TRBJ2-1; V gene: TRBV5-4; CDR3 DNA: TGTGCCAGCAGCTTGTTCGGGGGGCCGCACAATGAGCAGTTCTTC; CDR3 protein: CASSLFGGPHNEQFF
clone size: NA; D gene: NA; J gene: TRBJ1-4; V gene: TRBV7-8; CDR3 DNA: TGTGCCAGCAGTTCCCAGGCGGGGGGGGGCAATGAAAAACTGTTTTTT; CDR3 protein: CASSSQAGGGNEKLFF
clone size: NA; D gene: NA; J gene: TRBJ2-7; V gene: TRBV18; CDR3 DNA: TGTGCCAGCTCACCAGGCAGGGCGAGCTCCTACGAGCAGTACTTC; CDR3 protein: CASSPGRASSYEQYF
clone size: NA; D gene: NA; J gene: TRBJ1-5; V gene: TRBV5-6; CDR3 DNA: TGTGCCAGCAGCTTGGGGCCCGATAGCAATCAGCCCCAGCATTTT; CDR3 protein: CASSLGPDSNQPQHF
clone size: NA; D gene: NA; J gene: TRBJ1-5; V gene: TRBV30; CDR3 DNA: TGTGCCTGGAGTGGACAGGGCAATCAGCCCCAGCATTTT; CDR3 protein: CAWSGQGNQPQHF
clone size: NA; D gene: TRBD2; J gene: TRBJ2-3; V gene: TRBV5-1; CDR3 DNA: TGCGCCAGCAGCTCAGGGGGACTAGCGGGGGTAAATACGCAGTATTTT; CDR3 protein: CASSSGGLAGVNTQYF
clone size: NA; D gene: TRBD1; J gene: TRBJ2-7; V gene: TRBV10-3; CDR3 DNA: TGTGCCATCAGTGAGTCGCTCCCGGGACAGGGGAGCTCCTACGAGCAGTACTTC; CDR3 protein: CAISESLPGQGSSYEQYF
clone size: NA; D gene: TRBD1; J gene: TRBJ2-7; V gene: TRBV7-9; CDR3 DNA: TGTGCCAGCAGCCCCCGGGACAGAGTCTACGAGCAGTACTTC; CDR3 protein: CASSPRDRVYEQYF
clone size: NA; D gene: NA; J gene: TRBJ1-5; V gene: TRBV6-1; CDR3 DNA: TGTGCCAGCAGAAAGCTGGACTTTGATGGTCAGCCCCAGCATTTT; CDR3 protein: CASRKLDFDGQPQHF
clone size: few; D gene: TRBD1; J gene: TRBJ2-1; V gene: TRBV9; CDR3 DNA: TGTGCCAGCAGCGCGAGGGGGGGGACAGGGGGTCGCAATGAGCAGTTCTTC; CDR3 protein: CASSARGGTGGRNEQFF
clone size: NA; D gene: TRBD2; J gene: TRBJ2-5; V gene: TRBV11-2; CDR3 DNA: TGTGCCAGCAGCGGAGCCCCGCGGGGGACGCAAGAGACCCAGTACTTC; CDR3 protein: CASSGAPRGTQETQYF
clone size: NA; D gene: NA; J gene: TRBJ2-3; V gene: TRBV2; CDR3 DNA: TGTGCCAGCAGTGAACTAGCCGTCACAGATACGCAGTATTTT; CDR3 protein: CASSELAVTDTQYF
clone size: NA; D gene: TRBD1; J gene: TRBJ1-5; V gene: TRBV6-6; CDR3 DNA: TGTGCCAGCACAGGGGACAGGAGTCAGCCCCAGCATTTT; CDR3 protein: CASTGDRSQPQHF
clone size: few; D gene: TRBD1; J gene: TRBJ1-1; V gene: TRBV18; CDR3 DNA: TGTGCCAGCTCACCACCGTCGCGACAGGGGGATCAAGCTTTCTTT; CDR3 protein: CASSPPSRQGDQAFF
clone size: NA; D gene: NA; J gene: TRBJ1-2; V gene: TRBV7-3; CDR3 DNA: TGTGCCAGCAGCTTAGGAGGGCAAGGTGGCTACACCTTC; CDR3 protein: CASSLGGQGGYTF